The 25 T cell receptor beta chains listed next were all sequenced from one sample in a study of read filtering for tumor transcriptome and immune sequencing. From approximately 430 ng of RNA, a library with molecular barcoded alpha/delta and beta/gamma adaptors was made. Via MiXCR, TCRdb re-called the reads, giving one row per CDR3 protein. The sample lists about 46,000 distinct CDR3 sequences; approximately 19% were seen once. Sequenced input: a population of CD138-negative cells sorted from bone marrow. These receptors were obtained from a donor aged 40 or over with multiple myeloma.

About this clonotype itself: As the CDR3 is not closed by the conserved phenylalanine or tryptophan, this likely results from a read error. The V and J genes are TRBV5-1 and TRBJ2-5; maybe TRBD1 (6 bases). The CDR3 length is 15 residues. Per germline, CDR1 SGHRS and CDR2 YFSETQ. The V end was cut by 5 bases, the J end by 1 base, with 15 bases between. The CDR3, as DNA: TGCGCCAGCAGTCATACCGGGACACGCCAAGAGACCCAGTACATC. Its protein is CASSHTGTRQETQYI.

The chain uses TRBV28 and TRBJ2-5; a possible D gene is TRBD2 (5 bases). Germline V gene sequence: CDR1 MDHEN, CDR2 SYDVKM. The CDR3 runs 16 residues. V lost 3 bases to trimming and J lost 1 base, with 15 bases between them. The CDR3 is CASSFLTNSAQETQYF. As DNA, the CDR3 is TGTGCCAGCAGTTTCCTGACTAACAGTGCCCAAGAGACCCAGTACTTC.

This clonotype was seen only a few times. V is TRBV19 and J is TRBJ1-4; D unresolved. V lost 3 bases, J lost 8 bases, and 10 bases lay in between. CDR1 is LNHDA and CDR2 is SQIVND in the germline V gene (reference sequence). This CDR3 region has 13 residues. The chain's CDR3 is CASSMIRGEKLFF. The DNA for the CDR3 is TGTGCCAGTAGTATGATTCGAGGAGAAAAACTGTTTTTT.

Notes on this clonotype: A clone one base away is much larger, so this may be a read error. This rearrangement joins TRBV4-3 to TRBJ2-7; perhaps D is TRBD1 or TRBD2 (6 bases each). Germline CDR1 is LGHNA and CDR2 is YSLEER. There are 16 residues in the CDR3. The CDR3 loop is CASSLDIRGPGYELYF. CDR3 nucleotides: TGCGCCAGCAGCCTTGATATTCGGGGGCCGGGTTACGAGCTGTACTTC.

The DNA for the CDR3 is TGTGCCAGCAGTTCCGACGGGGGCCAAGAGACCCAGTACTTC. Its protein product is CASSSDGGQETQYF. This chain connects TRBV6-6 to TRBJ2-5; possible D gene TRBD2, 6 bases. This CDR3 region has 14 residues. CDR1 and CDR2 from the germline V gene are MNHNY and SVGAGI (reference sequence). Trimming took off 4 bases at V and 1 base at J, with 10 bases between the two ends.

This clonotype showed up many times. The J gene is TRBJ1-2, the V gene TRBV28, with 8 bases aligning to TRBD1. V lost 7 bases and J lost 4; bases outside the gene matches: 5. Per germline, CDR1 MDHEN and CDR2 SYDVKM. The CDR3 spans 13 residues. This chain's CDR3 is CASTIRGPYGYTF. CDR3 sequence (DNA): TGTGCCAGCACAATCAGGGGGCCCTATGGCTACACCTTC.

This clonotype was recorded a few times. The chain carries TRBV20-1 and TRBJ2-5; no definite D call. V shed 0 bases and J shed 5 bases, with 10 bases lying between them. Germline V gene data show CDR1 as DFQATT and CDR2 as SNEGSKA (reference sequence). The CDR3 sequence is 13 residues long. The CDR3 sequence is CSAREDAPETQYF. For the CDR3, the DNA is TGCAGTGCTAGAGAGGACGCACCCGAGACCCAGTACTTC.

Concerning this clonotype: Mismatch with germline at one junction end may stem from a read error. This chain connects TRBV20-1 to TRBJ2-3, with a tentative D call TRBD1 (6 bases). CDR3 length: 18 amino acids. Germline-derived CDR1 and CDR2 are DFQATT and SNEGSKA (reference sequence). The CDR3 region has the DNA TGCAGTGCTAGAGGGGTCCTAGAGGACACCCAGACGACAGGTACGCAGTATTTT. Amino acid sequence: CSARGVLEDTQTTGTQYF.

The genes are TRBV4-2 and TRBJ2-1, with D tentatively TRBD2 (5 bases). The CDR3 totals 15 residues. Between the trimmed V and J ends, which lost 0 bases and 0 bases, there was a span of 6 bases. The germline V gene has CDR1 LGHNA and CDR2 YNFKEQ. The CDR3 region is CASSQDAGSYNEQFF. The CDR3 coding sequence is TGTGCCAGCAGCCAAGATGCGGGCTCCTACAATGAGCAGTTCTTC.

As regards this clonotype: A far larger clone lies a single base away; this is likely a read error. The conserved final phenylalanine or tryptophan is absent from the CDR3, which likely points to a read error. The chain joins TRBV12-3 or TRBV12-4 to TRBJ2-1; 7 nucleotides match TRBD2. V trimming: 6 bases; J trimming: 9 bases; junction bases outside the gene matches: 14. The CDR3 extends over 15 amino acids. CDR3 sequence: CASRPSGNQLREQFL. CDR3 nucleotides: TGTGCCAGCAGGCCGAGCGGGAACCAACTTCGTGAGCAGTTCCTC.

There are many counts of this clonotype. The chain links TRBV19 to TRBJ1-5; weak D call: TRBD1 (6 bases). The CDR3 is 14 amino acids. Germline V gene data show CDR1 as LNHDA and CDR2 as SQIVND (reference sequence). Trimming removed 6 bases from V and 5 bases from J, with 14 bases in between. The CDR3 here is CASRPGVVYQPQHF. The CDR3 DNA reads as TGTGCCAGTAGGCCAGGGGTGGTCTATCAGCCCCAGCATTTT.

This clonotype rates as medium-sized (0.01 to 0.1%). The chain couples TRBV27 to TRBJ2-1, with no clear D. The V gene lost 0 bases and the J gene lost 4 bases, with 13 bases spanning the gap. The CDR3 runs to 16 residues. The germline V gene encodes CDR1 MNHEY and CDR2 SMNVEV (reference sequence). CDR3 sequence: CASSLSVLGGYNEQFF. CDR3 DNA sequence: TGTGCCAGCAGTTTATCGGTACTGGGCGGTTACAATGAGCAGTTCTTC.

With respect to this clonotype: Being one base from a much bigger clone, this may be a read error. This sequence joins TRBV19 and TRBJ1-5; no clear D. The CDR3 is 15 amino acids. Germline V CDR1 and CDR2: LNHDA, SQIVND (reference sequence). Here the CDR3 reads CACSTRGPYHQPQHF. DNA for the CDR3: TGTGCCTGTAGTACCCGAGGCCCCTATCATCAGCCCCAGCATTTT.

This clonotype has ten or more counts. V gene TRBV7-9 combines with J gene TRBJ2-7, with 8 nucleotides matching TRBD2. Per the germline V gene, CDR1 is SEHNR and CDR2 is FQNEAQ (reference sequence). The CDR3 length is 17 residues. Trimming took 4 bases from V and 2 from J; bases not matched to a gene: 13. CDR3 region: CASSSTRGGIRPYEQYF. CDR3 nucleotide sequence: TGTGCCAGCAGCTCGACCCGGGGGGGGATCCGCCCCTACGAGCAGTACTTC.

Comments on this clonotype: Just one base apart from a much larger clone, this may be a read error. The chain couples TRBV21-1 to TRBJ2-3; the D call of TRBD2 is as the table states it, not checked on the DNA. TRBV21-1 constitutes a pseudogene. The CDR3 totals 15 residues. Written as DNA, the CDR3 is TGTGCCAGCAGCAGATCATGGGCCGTCACAGATACGCAGTGTTTT. Its protein product is CASSRSWAVTDTQCF.

This clonotype showed up many times. One junction end does not reproduce the germline sequence, and a read error may be involved. The chain joins TRBV28 to TRBJ1-1; TRBD1 aligns across 10 bases. This CDR3 comprises 16 residues. In germline, CDR1 is MDHEN, CDR2 SYDVKM. CDR3 loop: CASTPGDRGTHTEAFF. The CDR3 DNA reads as TGTGCCAGCACTCCCGGGGACAGGGGTACCCACACCGAAGCTTTCTTT.

This clonotype was detected only once. The gene calls are TRBV5-5 and TRBJ1-5; D remains ambiguous. This CDR3 comprises 15 residues. V gave up 2 bases and J gave up 6 bases, with 15 bases separating them. Germline lookup yields CDR1 SGHKS and CDR2 YYEKEE (reference sequence). In DNA form, the CDR3 reads TGTGCCAGCAGCTTAGGGCAGTCCAAAATTCAGCCCCAGCATTTT. It specifies CASSLGQSKIQPQHF.

In its sample, this clonotype was seen a few times. V and J are TRBV6-2 or TRBV6-3 and TRBJ2-7; no definite D call. The CDR3 runs to 13 residues. Per germline, CDR1 MNHEY and CDR2 SVGEGT. V was cut by 2 bases and J by 3 bases, with 8 bases left in between. The DNA of the CDR3 is TGTGCCAGCAGTTACCGGACCGTCTACGAGCAGTACTTC. Amino acid sequence: CASSYRTVYEQYF.

This clonotype was recorded at least ten times. V and J are TRBV29-1 and TRBJ2-3, with 10 bases fitting TRBD2. Germline values: CDR1 SQVTM, CDR2 ANQGSEA. The CDR3 spans 14 residues. The junction had 0 bases not matched to a gene; V was cut back by 2 bases and J by 1 base. CDR3 in DNA: TGCAGCGTTGAACTAGCGGGAGGCACAGATACGCAGTATTTT. Protein: CSVELAGGTDTQYF.

The sample holds many counts of this clonotype. The chain recombines TRBV29-1 with TRBJ2-3, with a tentative D call TRBD2 (5 bases). CDR1 is SQVTM, CDR2 ANQGSEA, per germline. This CDR3 has 14 amino acids. V lost 3 bases and J lost 2, with 12 bases in between. The CDR3 DNA is TGCAGCGTTGATTCCAGCGGATTCACAGATACGCAGTATTTT. It specifies CSVDSSGFTDTQYF.

This clonotype was detected many times. This chain links TRBV9 with TRBJ1-1, with D perhaps matching TRBD1 (6 bases). The CDR3 totals 17 residues. The V end was cut by 4 bases, the J end by 0 bases, with 19 bases between. Germline CDR1 and CDR2: SGDLS and YYNGEE. CDR3 nucleotides: TGTGCCAGCAGCTCACCCGAGACAGGAGTCATGAACACTGAAGCTTTCTTT. It translates to CASSSPETGVMNTEAFF.

This clonotype was detected many times. The chain links TRBV20-1 to TRBJ2-3; D could derive from TRBD1 or TRBD2 (5 bases each). Germline CDR1 DFQATT, CDR2 SNEGSKA (reference sequence). CDR3 length: 14 amino acids. Trimming took 0 bases from V and 1 from J, leaving 8 bases between them. DNA of the CDR3: TGCAGTGCTAGAGATCGAGGGGGCACAGATACGCAGTATTTT. This translates into CSARDRGGTDTQYF.

The chain carries TRBV28 and TRBJ1-2; tentative D call: TRBD1 (5 bases). V was pared by 6 bases and J by 4 bases, with 15 bases between. This CDR3 is 14 amino acids long. Germline values: CDR1 MDHEN, CDR2 SYDVKM. The CDR3 sequence: CASSNPGSGYGYTF. CDR3 nucleotides: TGTGCCAGCAGCAATCCAGGGTCAGGCTATGGCTACACCTTC.

Comment on this clonotype: This may stem from a read error, because a much larger clone lies one nucleotide away. J is TRBJ2-3 and V is TRBV7-2, with 13 bases aligning to TRBD2. V trimming: 8 bases; J trimming: 5 bases; junction bases outside the gene matches: 10. The CDR3 contains 16 residues. Looked up from germline, CDR1 is SGHTA and CDR2 is FQGNSA. The CDR3 DNA reads TGTGCCAGCGGCCCGCGGACTAGCGGGAGTGGAGATACGCAGTATTTT. This encodes CASGPRTSGSGDTQYF.

Comments on this clonotype: A read error may explain this, as a much larger clone is one base away. CDR3 loop: CASSLRGNYEQYF. The CDR3, as DNA: TGTGCCAGCAGTTTGCGGGGCAACTACGAGCAGTACTTC. V usage is TRBV12-3 or TRBV12-4 and J usage is TRBJ2-7; the D gene is possibly TRBD2 (6 bases). CDR3 length: 13 amino acids. Trimming removed 3 bases at V and 3 bases at J, with 9 bases between.